These T cell receptor beta chains were read from a single sample in a study of T cells in Graves' hyperthyroidism and ophthalmopathy. TCRdb analysed the multiplex PCR reads with MiXCR anew, one entry per CDR3 protein. The sample shows approximately 600,000 distinct CDR3 sequences, less than 25% of them seen only once. Sequencing was carried out using blood. The receptors were sampled from a man between 25 and 39 years old with Graves' ophthalmopathy. The CDR3 runs from the conserved cysteine through the conserved F or W. D genes are given only for firm matches. Size is omitted from some rows. Given values are once, few, many or a class for expanded clones.

D	size	V	J	DNA	CDR3
.	many	TRBV2	TRBJ2-1	TGTGCCAGCGTCACAGACCTCAATGAGCAGTTCTTC	CASVTDLNEQFF
TRBD1	.	TRBV3-1	TRBJ1-4	TGTGCCAGCAGCCTTAGGACAGGGGGAACTAATGAAAAACTGTTTTTT	CASSLRTGGTNEKLFF
.	.	TRBV29-1	TRBJ1-2	TGCAGCGTCAGGGAGAGGAATGGCTACACCTTC	CSVRERNGYTF
.	many	TRBV28	TRBJ2-5	TGTGCCAGCATGCAGCGGAAGTACCAAGAGACCCAGTACTTC	CASMQRKYQETQYF
TRBD1	few	TRBV28	TRBJ1-6	TGTGCCAGCAGGACGGACAGGGTTAATTCACCCCTCCACTTT	CASRTDRVNSPLHF
TRBD2	.	TRBV10-3	TRBJ2-7	TGTGCCAGCAGTTCCGCCGGGACTACGGGCTCCTACGAGCAGTACTTC	CASSSAGTTGSYEQYF
.	.	TRBV2	TRBJ2-2	TGTGCCAGCAGTGAAGTTCAGGGTTTGGGCACCGGGGAGCTGTTTTTT	CASSEVQGLGTGELFF
.	.	TRBV7-2	TRBJ2-7	TGTGCCAGCAGCTCCCCTCGGACGGGTGAGGAGCAGTACTTC	CASSSPRTGEEQYF
TRBD2	.	TRBV11-2	TRBJ2-2	TGTGCCAGCAGCCAACTAGCCGGACTAGCGGGAGCCACCGGGGAGCTGTTTTTT	CASSQLAGLAGATGELFF
TRBD1	.	TRBV7-8	TRBJ1-5	TGTGCCAGCAGCCAGCAGGGACAGGGGATTCAGCCCCAGCATTTT	CASSQQGQGIQPQHF
TRBD2	few	TRBV18	TRBJ2-1	TGTGCCAGCTCACCCACTAGCGGGGGATTAAACAATGAGCAGTTCTTC	CASSPTSGGLNNEQFF